The 16 T cell receptor beta chains listed next were all sequenced from one sample in a study of blood T cell repertoires in COVID-19. TCRdb's table, derived via immunoSEQ multiplex PCR, lists solely in-frame clones and lacks some. The sample has 310,000 or so clones, more than 75% seen once; the top ten hold about 1.2%. The sequenced sample was peripheral blood. Source of these receptors: an older man with acute or convalescent COVID-19.

The V gene is TRBV7-2, the J gene TRBJ2-3; 7 bases agree with TRBD2. Losses at the gene ends were 5 bases for V and 3 bases for J; bases not matched to a gene: 2. From germline, CDR1 is SGHTA and CDR2 FQGNSA. The CDR3 length is 13 residues. CDR3 DNA sequence: TGTGCCAGCAGCCGGGAGGAAACAGATACGCAGTATTTT. Its protein is CASSREETDTQYF.

This chain joins TRBV28 and TRBJ1-2; D may be TRBD1 (6 bases). In germline, CDR1 is MDHEN, CDR2 SYDVKM. Trimming cost V 9 bases and J 5 bases, with 22 bases left between them. The CDR3 has 15 residues. The CDR3 region is CASSQGSGVQYGYTF. The CDR3 DNA reads TGTGCCAGTTCCCAGGGGAGCGGGGTCCAATATGGCTACACCTTC.

This chain links TRBV30 with TRBJ2-3, with TRBD2 matching over 7 bases. CDR1 is GTSNPN and CDR2 is SVGIG in the germline V gene (reference sequence). This CDR3 spans 16 amino acids. J lost 0 bases, V lost 0 bases, and 6 bases had no gene match. The CDR3 sequence is CAWSVQGGGSTDTQYF. CDR3 in DNA: TGTGCCTGGAGTGTACAAGGCGGGGGAAGCACAGATACGCAGTATTTT. Variable domain in full (rest from reference TRBV30 and TRBJ2-3): SQTIHQWPATLVQPVGSPLSLECTVEGTSNPNLYWYRQAAGRGLQLLFYSVGIGQISSEVPQNLSASRPQDRQFILSSKKLLLSDSGFYLCAWSVQGGGSTDTQYFGPGTRLTVL.

As concerns this clone: Relative to the germline gene, one junction end is altered; a read error may explain this. This chain joins TRBV2 and TRBJ2-7; D might be TRBD2 (6 bases). The germline V gene encodes CDR1 SNHLY and CDR2 FYNNEI. This CDR3 has 11 amino acids. In DNA form, the CDR3 reads TGTGCCAGCAGTGAAGCGGGACGGGAGACCTTC. As protein: CASSEAGRETF.

The CDR3 DNA follows: TGCGCCAGCAGCTGGACAGAGAATAGCTATGGCTACACCTTC. Amino acids: CASSWTENSYGYTF. This sequence joins TRBV5-1 and TRBJ1-2, with a tentative D call TRBD1 (6 bases). There are 14 residues in the CDR3. Trimming removed 3 bases at V and 4 bases at J, with 13 bases between. The germline V gene encodes CDR1 SGHRS and CDR2 YFSETQ.

The rearrangement links TRBV2 to TRBJ2-3, with 14 bases identical to TRBD2. V dropped 9 bases and J dropped 2; count of bases not matched to a gene: 7. In germline, CDR1 is SNHLY, CDR2 FYNNEI. The CDR3 runs 16 residues. CDR3 sequence: CARSAGLAGVTDTQYF. The CDR3 DNA is TGTGCCAGATCGGCGGGACTAGCGGGAGTCACAGATACGCAGTATTTT.

The chain employs TRBV5-4 and TRBJ2-1, with TRBD2 as a possible D gene (7 bases). Deletions cut 0 bases from V and 3 bases from J, with 13 bases between. Germline V lookup: CDR1 SGHNT, CDR2 YYREEE (reference sequence). The CDR3 is 16 residues long. In DNA, the CDR3 is TGTGCCAGCAGCTTGGCCGGCGGGGGCATCTACAATGAGCAGTTCTTC. It yields the protein CASSLAGGGIYNEQFF.

This rearrangement joins TRBV4-3 to TRBJ1-3, with D possibly matching TRBD1 (5 bases). Germline values: CDR1 LGHNA, CDR2 YSLEER. This CDR3 comprises 18 residues. V lost 0 bases to trimming and J lost 0 bases, with 15 bases between them. The DNA of the CDR3 is TGCGCCAGCAGCCAAGAGTCGGACACCCTGAGCTCTGGAAACACCATATATTTT. It is translated as CASSQESDTLSSGNTIYF.

The J gene is TRBJ2-2, the V gene TRBV10-3, with D perhaps matching TRBD2 (6 bases). CDR1 and CDR2 from the germline V gene are ENHRY and SYGVKD. With 7 bases removed from V and 6 bases from J, the gap between germline ends came to 9 bases. The CDR3 is made up of 12 amino acids. CDR3 in amino acids: CAINSGAGELFF. The DNA for the CDR3 is TGTGCCATCAATTCGGGGGCCGGGGAGCTGTTTTTT.

The gene calls are TRBV6-5 and TRBJ2-7; the match to TRBD1 covers 7 bases. V trimming: 4 bases; J trimming: 2 bases; junction bases outside the gene matches: 5. The CDR3 has 14 residues. Germline V gene data show CDR1 as MNHEY and CDR2 as SVGAGI. The DNA for the CDR3 is TGTGCCAGCAGTTTGACAGGGCGTACCTACGAGCAGTACTTC. Residues: CASSLTGRTYEQYF.

The rearrangement uses TRBV21-1 and TRBJ1-4; the D segment call TRBD1 is taken from the table without a DNA check. TRBV21-1 is annotated as a pseudogene. The CDR3 has 13 residues. CDR3 DNA: TGTGCCAGAAGCTGGGACAGGGGGGAAAAACTGTTTTTT. Its translation is CARSWDRGEKLFF.

The V and J genes are TRBV7-2 and TRBJ2-3; a possible D gene is TRBD2 (5 bases). CDR3 length: 12 amino acids. The germline V gene has CDR1 SGHTA and CDR2 FQGNSA. CDR3 in DNA: TGTGGGGCCGGGTCCTATGCGGGCACGCAGTATTTT. It yields the protein CGAGSYAGTQYF.

The J gene is TRBJ2-2, the V gene TRBV5-1; 11 bases map to TRBD1. In germline, CDR1 is SGHRS, CDR2 YFSETQ. CDR3 size: 15 residues. The V segment lost 4 bases and the J segment 6 bases; nucleotides outside the gene matches: 5. The CDR3 is CASSPRTGGAGELFF. The CDR3, as DNA: TGCGCCAGCAGCCCAAGGACAGGGGGCGCCGGGGAGCTGTTTTTT.

This clone was seen once. The chain carries TRBV28 and TRBJ1-4, with a weak D call TRBD1 (6 bases). V was cut by 4 bases and J by 5 bases, with 20 bases left in between. The CDR3 extends over 17 amino acids. Germline V gene data show CDR1 as MDHEN and CDR2 as SYDVKM. CDR3 residues: CASSSGYQGPLNEKLFF. The CDR3 region has the DNA TGTGCCAGCAGTTCGGGGTACCAGGGGCCCCTCAATGAAAAACTGTTTTTT.

The chain employs TRBV5-3 and TRBJ1-5; 7 bases agree with TRBD1. TRBV5-3 is annotated as an ORF whose role is uncertain. The CDR3 contains 17 residues. V lost 8 bases and J lost 6; bases outside the gene matches: 20. CDR3 nucleotide sequence: TGTGCCAGCTTTGTGTGGGGGCACAGGGGCCAGTTTCAGCCCCAGCATTTT. Protein product: CASFVWGHRGQFQPQHF.

The chain recombines TRBV10-3 with TRBJ2-7; 12 nucleotides match TRBD2. The CDR3 length is 15 residues. CDR1 ENHRY and CDR2 SYGVKD come from the germline V gene. V trimming: 6 bases; J trimming: 8 bases; junction bases outside the gene matches: 11. The CDR3 bases are TGTGCCATCAGCACGACTAGCGGGGGAAGGGCCAAGCAGTACTTC. The encoded protein is CAISTTSGGRAKQYF.